A selection of T cell receptor beta chains follows, all from one sample in a study of low-dose radiotherapy and immunotherapy resistance in tumors. TCRdb itself ran the reads through MiXCR, one entry per CDR3 protein. The sample gives about 30,000 distinct CDR3 sequences, 45% to 55% of which show up once; approximately 5.4% is in the top ten. This specimen was PBMCs, taken after low-dose radiotherapy plus immunotherapy. Receptors were obtained from a male donor with gallbladder cancer. The CDR3 runs from the conserved cysteine through the conserved F or W. Fields, in order: clone size, V gene, J gene, D gene, CDR3 protein, CDR3 DNA. A D gene is named only where the DNA matches it firmly. The size entry is marked missing in some rows and otherwise reads once, few, many or a size class.

many	TRBV12-3/TRBV12-4	TRBJ1-2	TRBD1	CASSERTGAGWYGYTF	TGTGCCAGCAGTGAAAGGACAGGGGCAGGATGGTATGGCTACACCTTC
NA	TRBV11-2	TRBJ2-5	TRBD2	CASSTGGAEYF	TGTGCCAGCAGTACCGGGGGGGCCGAGTACTTC
many	TRBV5-1	TRBJ2-5	TRBD1	CASSMGQGRQETQYF	TGCGCCAGCAGCATGGGACAGGGGAGGCAAGAGACCCAGTACTTC
NA	TRBV28	TRBJ1-5	NA	CASTLGLVSNQPQHF	TGTGCCAGCACGCTGGGCCTGGTGAGCAATCAGCCCCAGCATTTT
NA	TRBV28	TRBJ1-2	TRBD1	CAIKPPTGQGYGYTF	TGTGCCATCAAGCCCCCGACAGGACAGGGGTATGGCTACACCTTC
few	TRBV2	TRBJ2-1	NA	CASGFYNEQFF	TGTGCCAGCGGATTTTACAATGAGCAGTTCTTC
once	TRBV5-8	TRBJ2-1	NA	CASSPPTFFMANEQFF	TGTGCCAGCAGCCCCCCCACGTTTTTCATGGCCAATGAGCAGTTCTTC
medium-sized	TRBV12-3/TRBV12-4	TRBJ1-2	NA	CASSQLQGGEDGYTF	TGTGCCAGCAGCCAACTACAGGGAGGAGAGGATGGCTACACCTTC
NA	TRBV12-3/TRBV12-4	TRBJ2-1	NA	CASSLGRTYYNEQFF	TGTGCCAGCAGTTTAGGTAGGACATACTACAATGAGCAGTTCTTC
medium-sized	TRBV5-4	TRBJ2-5	NA	CASSSREDKETQYF	TGTGCCAGCAGTTCCCGGGAAGATAAAGAGACCCAGTACTTC
many	TRBV27	TRBJ2-3	TRBD2	CASSLDIAGAGTDTQYF	TGTGCCAGCAGTCTGGATATAGCGGGAGCCGGCACAGATACGCAGTATTTT
few	TRBV18	TRBJ2-1	NA	CASSPSDNEQFF	TGTGCCAGCTCACCCTCAGACAATGAGCAGTTCTTC
medium-sized	TRBV9	TRBJ2-7	NA	CASSVYLGYEQYF	TGTGCCAGCAGCGTATACCTGGGCTACGAGCAGTACTTC
many	TRBV27	TRBJ1-1	NA	CASSLWGAVSTEAFF	TGTGCCAGCAGTTTGTGGGGGGCGGTGAGCACTGAAGCTTTCTTT
medium-sized	TRBV2	TRBJ1-6	NA	CASSTRGGGSPLHF	TGTGCCAGCAGTACCAGGGGTGGAGGTTCACCCCTCCACTTT
many	TRBV2	TRBJ2-7	NA	CASSDRRQAEQYF	TGTGCCAGCAGTGACAGGAGACAGGCCGAGCAGTACTTC
many	TRBV7-8	TRBJ2-2	NA	CASSFQGVNTGELFF	TGTGCCAGCAGCTTTCAAGGGGTGAACACCGGGGAGCTGTTTTTT
NA	TRBV6-4	TRBJ2-1	TRBD2	CASTHSRLAGAFYNEQFF	TGTGCCAGCACCCACTCGAGACTAGCGGGGGCCTTCTACAATGAGCAGTTCTTC
NA	TRBV11-1	TRBJ2-3	TRBD2	CASSELAGVSDTQYF	TGTGCCAGCAGCGAACTAGCGGGAGTTTCAGATACGCAGTATTTT
medium-sized	TRBV2	TRBJ1-5	NA	CASSEAGDSRGGSNQPQHF	TGTGCCAGCAGTGAAGCTGGCGACAGCCGGGGGGGGTCCAATCAGCCCCAGCATTTT
few	TRBV2	TRBJ2-1	NA	CASIAARGGEQFF	TGTGCCAGCATAGCGGCCCGTGGTGGTGAGCAGTTCTTC
many	TRBV23-1	TRBJ1-3	TRBD1	CASSQILDREYGNTIYF	TGCGCCAGCAGTCAAATCCTGGACAGGGAGTATGGAAACACCATATATTTT
NA	TRBV10-3	TRBJ1-3	NA	CAIRHDSHLGNTIYF	TGTGCCATCAGACACGACAGCCATTTAGGAAACACCATATATTTT
many	TRBV2	TRBJ1-4	NA	CATWGGTTNEKLFF	TGTGCGACCTGGGGAGGAACAACTAATGAAAAACTGTTTTTT
NA	TRBV28	TRBJ2-7	TRBD2	CASKTSGSYEQYF	TGTGCCAGTAAGACTAGCGGGAGCTACGAGCAGTACTTC
NA	TRBV3-1	TRBJ2-5	TRBD2	CASSQVLERGTWKEIQYF	TGTGCCAGCAGCCAAGTTTTGGAGCGGGGGACGTGGAAAGAGATCCAGTACTTC
many	TRBV27	TRBJ2-6	TRBD1	CASSFSRTGGSSGANVLTF	TGTGCCAGCAGTTTTTCCCGGACAGGTGGGAGCTCTGGGGCCAACGTCCTGACTTTC
NA	TRBV2	TRBJ2-1	TRBD2	CASSPGTSGYNEQFF	TGTGCCAGCAGCCCCGGGACTAGCGGCTACAATGAGCAGTTCTTC
many	TRBV13	TRBJ2-7	NA	CASSNPGNSYEQYF	TGTGCCAGCAGCAATCCGGGCAACTCCTACGAGCAGTACTTC
NA	TRBV5-1	TRBJ2-1	NA	CASSGMVKNEQFF	TGCGCCAGCAGCGGGATGGTTAAGAATGAGCAGTTCTTC
NA	TRBV5-1	TRBJ2-7	NA	CASSLGSGEQYF	TGCGCCAGCAGCTTGGGATCAGGAGAGCAGTACTTC
NA	TRBV7-2	TRBJ1-1	NA	CASSLVGGRNTEAFF	TGTGCCAGCAGCTTAGTCGGGGGACGGAACACTGAAGCTTTCTTT
many	TRBV7-6	TRBJ2-5	NA	CASIGSIQETQYF	TGTGCCAGCATCGGCTCGATCCAAGAGACCCAGTACTTC
NA	TRBV28	TRBJ2-1	TRBD2	CASSSPGGRDEQFF	TGTGCCAGCAGTTCCCCGGGAGGGAGGGATGAGCAGTTCTTC
NA	TRBV5-1	TRBJ2-3	TRBD1	CASSQGQGRDTQYF	TGCGCCAGCAGCCAGGGACAGGGCCGAGATACGCAGTATTTT
many	TRBV7-2	TRBJ2-5	NA	CASSPVLGLEETQYF	TGTGCCAGCAGCCCTGTTTTGGGCCTAGAAGAGACCCAGTACTTC
medium-sized	TRBV28	TRBJ2-7	NA	CASSYSGNYEQYF	TGTGCCAGCAGCTACTCAGGGAACTACGAGCAGTACTTC
NA	TRBV5-1	TRBJ2-5	NA	CASSLWGREETQYF	TGCGCCAGCAGCTTGTGGGGTCGGGAGGAGACCCAGTACTTC
NA	TRBV7-9	TRBJ1-1	NA	CASSFAGQVDTEAFF	TGTGCCAGCAGCTTCGCCGGGCAGGTGGACACTGAAGCTTTCTTT
many	TRBV28	TRBJ2-5	TRBD2	CACGGRRETQYF	TGTGCCTGCGGGGGACGTCGAGAGACCCAGTACTTC
many	TRBV30	TRBJ1-1	NA	CAWSRGSAEAFF	TGTGCCTGGAGTAGGGGTAGTGCTGAAGCTTTCTTT
NA	TRBV28	TRBJ2-6	NA	CASSPPTAPGANVLTF	TGTGCCAGCAGTCCCCCGACAGCCCCTGGGGCCAACGTCCTGACTTTC
NA	TRBV5-4	TRBJ1-2	TRBD1	CASSLGEGANYGYTF	TGTGCCAGCAGCTTGGGTGAGGGGGCGAACTATGGCTACACCTTC
NA	TRBV3-1	TRBJ2-5	TRBD1	CATSDRDSDQETQYF	TGTGCCACCAGTGACCGGGACAGCGATCAAGAGACCCAGTACTTC
medium-sized	TRBV6-2/TRBV6-3	TRBJ1-5	TRBD1	CASSPPGQGTPQHF	TGTGCCAGCTCCCCTCCGGGACAGGGGACGCCCCAGCATTTT
NA	TRBV20-1	TRBJ2-1	NA	CSARDPTEAIDNEQFF	TGCAGTGCTAGAGACCCGACCGAAGCGATCGACAATGAGCAGTTCTTC